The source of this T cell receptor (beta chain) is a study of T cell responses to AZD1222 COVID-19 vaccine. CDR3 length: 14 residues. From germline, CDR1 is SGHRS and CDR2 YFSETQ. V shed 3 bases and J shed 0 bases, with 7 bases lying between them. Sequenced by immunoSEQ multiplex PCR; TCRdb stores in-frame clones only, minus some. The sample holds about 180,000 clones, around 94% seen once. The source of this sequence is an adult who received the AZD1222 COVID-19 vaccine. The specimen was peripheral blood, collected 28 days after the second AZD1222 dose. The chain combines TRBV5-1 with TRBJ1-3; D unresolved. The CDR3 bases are TGCGCCAGCAGCTACTCAGACTCTGGAAACACCATATATTTT. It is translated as CASSYSDSGNTIYF. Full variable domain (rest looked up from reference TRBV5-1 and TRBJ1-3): KAGVTQTPRYLIKTRGQQVTLSCSPISGHRSVSWYQQTPGQGLQFLFEYFSETQRNKGNFPGRFSGRQFSNSRSEMNVSTLELGDSALYLCASSYSDSGNTIYFGEGSWLTVV.